Below, 3 T cell receptor beta chains from the same sample are listed, as sequenced in a study of T-cell reconstitution after alpha-beta-depleted transplantation in children (dated by TCRdb to 2015 to 2016). The treatment or condition label corresponds to: allogeneic hematopoietic cell transplantation with graft depleted of TCRalphabeta T cells and CD19 B cells. The method behind the library was PCR. The data were produced on an Illumina HiSeq 2500. TCR libraries were prepared with molecular barcoding, using unique molecular identifiers to normalize TCRbeta repertoire quantification. Clones were called with MiXCR by TCRdb after fastp trimmed the public reads at Q25, and only in-frame beta chains were retained. Rows are combined by CDR3 protein, so each entry shows the most common genes and DNA. Present in this sample are about 200,000 distinct CDR3 sequences, approximately 6.8% of which were seen just once. About 5% of the sample comes from the top ten.

The sequences come from PBMCs, collected before TCRalphabeta/CD19-depleted stem cell transplant. These receptors all come from a girl under two years old with combined immunodeficiency, due to receive a stem cell transplant.

This clonotype was seen many times. V gene TRBV27 combines with J gene TRBJ2-7, with 14 bases fitting TRBD2. Germline values: CDR1 MNHEY, CDR2 SMNVEV (reference sequence). After removal of 4 bases from V and 6 bases from J, the junction contained 2 bases not matched to a gene. This CDR3 region has 14 residues. The CDR3 here is CASSSGLAGVEQYF. CDR3 nucleotides: TGTGCCAGCAGTTCGGGACTAGCGGGAGTCGAGCAGTACTTC.

J is TRBJ1-5 and V is TRBV6-5; D is undetermined. Germline CDR1 MNHEY, CDR2 SVGAGI. The CDR3 totals 15 residues. V lost 8 bases and J lost 4, with 18 bases in between. The CDR3 here is CASVLETLRNQPQHF. Here the CDR3 DNA reads TGTGCCAGCGTTTTGGAGACCTTGAGGAATCAGCCCCAGCATTTT.

Many counts were recorded for this clonotype. V usage is TRBV5-5 and J usage is TRBJ2-7; 7 bases agree with TRBD1. V lost 3 bases to trimming and J lost 2 bases; unmatched junction nucleotides: 5. CDR1 SGHKS and CDR2 YYEKEE come from the germline V gene (reference sequence). This CDR3 has 14 amino acids. In nucleotides, the CDR3 is TGTGCCAGCAGCTCCGTTACAGGGGCCTACGAGCAGTACTTC. Its translation is CASSSVTGAYEQYF.